The clone carrying this T cell receptor beta chain has only a few counts. No antigen is known for it. Collection of 8.5 to 10 milliliters of peripheral blood was performed for each donor. Primed by a sample-barcoded 5' primer and a J-beta primer mix, a second PCR proceeded for roughly 7 to 11 cycles. TCRdb re-called the 5' RACE reads with MiXCR, one entry per CDR3 protein. In the table there are about 1.4 million distinct CDR3 sequences, roughly 59% of which are singletons. This specimen belongs to a study of blood T cells in healthy people across ages. The study, taken as a whole, reports: Relative to aged donors, long-lived donors carried more naive CD4+ cells and displayed higher diversity. Unknown donor CMV status possibly confounded expanded clonotype changes.

CDR1 SGHRS and CDR2 YFSETQ come from the germline V gene. With 4 bases removed from V and 1 base from J, the gap between germline ends came to 15 bases. This CDR3 spans 17 amino acids. This chain uses TRBV5-1 with TRBJ2-6; D unclear. Sequencing was performed on blood. This TCR came from a young man in good health. CDR3 sequence: CASSAFPPESGANVLTF. In nucleotides, the CDR3 is TGCGCCAGCAGCGCGTTCCCTCCCGAGTCTGGGGCCAACGTCCTGACTTTC.